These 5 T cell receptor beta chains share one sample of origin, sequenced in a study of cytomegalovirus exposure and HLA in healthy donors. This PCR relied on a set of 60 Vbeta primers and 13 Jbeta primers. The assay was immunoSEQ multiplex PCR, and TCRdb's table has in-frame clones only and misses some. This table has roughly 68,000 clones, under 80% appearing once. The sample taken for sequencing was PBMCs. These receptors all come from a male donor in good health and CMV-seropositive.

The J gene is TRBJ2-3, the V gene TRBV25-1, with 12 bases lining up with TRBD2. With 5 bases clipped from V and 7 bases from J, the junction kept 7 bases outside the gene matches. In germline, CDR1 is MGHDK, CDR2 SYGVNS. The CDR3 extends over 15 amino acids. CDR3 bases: TGTGCCAGCAGTCCCCTAGCGGGGGGGCCGAATACGCAGTATTTT. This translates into CASSPLAGGPNTQYF.

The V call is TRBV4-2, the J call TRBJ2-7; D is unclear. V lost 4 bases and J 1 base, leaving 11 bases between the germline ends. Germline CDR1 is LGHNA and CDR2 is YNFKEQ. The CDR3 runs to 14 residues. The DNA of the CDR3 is TGTGCCAGCAGCCCGATTGCCAGTTCCTACGAGCAGTACTTC. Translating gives CASSPIASSYEQYF.

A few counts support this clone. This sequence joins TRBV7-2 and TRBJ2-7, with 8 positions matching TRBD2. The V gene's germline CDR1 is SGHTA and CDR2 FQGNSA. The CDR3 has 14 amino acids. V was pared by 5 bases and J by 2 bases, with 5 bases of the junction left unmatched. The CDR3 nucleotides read TGTGCCAGCAGCGGCGGGACTAGGGCCTACGAGCAGTACTTC. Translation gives CASSGGTRAYEQYF.

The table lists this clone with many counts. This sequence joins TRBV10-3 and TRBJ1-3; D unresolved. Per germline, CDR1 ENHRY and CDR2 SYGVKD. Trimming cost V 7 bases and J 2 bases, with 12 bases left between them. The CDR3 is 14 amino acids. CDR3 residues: CAIMANIPGNTIYF. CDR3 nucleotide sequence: TGTGCCATCATGGCCAACATTCCTGGAAACACCATATATTTT.

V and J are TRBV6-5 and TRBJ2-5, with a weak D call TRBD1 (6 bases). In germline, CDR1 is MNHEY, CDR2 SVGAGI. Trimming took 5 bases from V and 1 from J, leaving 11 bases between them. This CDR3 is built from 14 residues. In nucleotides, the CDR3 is TGTGCCAGCAGTGTACAGGGTTTCCAAGAGACCCAGTACTTC. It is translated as CASSVQGFQETQYF.